These 20 T cell receptor beta chains came from one sample sequenced in a study of blood T cell repertoires in COVID-19. Profiled with immunoSEQ multiplex PCR; TCRdb holds only in-frame clones, not every one. The sample has about 250,000 clones, around 87% seen once. The specimen sequenced was PBMCs or T cells enriched from blood (not recorded which). These receptor sequences come from a woman aged 18-29 years who had recovered from COVID-19.

The CDR3 coding sequence is TGTGCCAGCAGCGCACCAGCGGGTTACAATGAGCAGTTCTTC. Amino acid sequence: CASSAPAGYNEQFF. The rearrangement links TRBV5-5 to TRBJ2-1; D perhaps matches TRBD2 (6 bases). Looked up from germline, CDR1 is SGHKS and CDR2 is YYEKEE (reference sequence). The CDR3 is 14 residues long. Trimming shortened V by 4 bases and J by 4 bases, and 12 bases separated the two germline ends.

The rearrangement links TRBV28 to TRBJ1-5, with D perhaps TRBD1 (6 bases). The V end lost 5 bases, the J end lost 3 bases, and 14 bases lay between the germline ends. In germline, CDR1 is MDHEN, CDR2 SYDVKM. The CDR3 consists of 15 residues. CDR3 sequence: CASSPRTAYNQPQHF. The CDR3 DNA reads as TGTGCCAGCAGTCCCCGGACAGCGTACAATCAGCCCCAGCATTTT.

The chain links TRBV20-1 to TRBJ1-2; D gene uncertain. The CDR3 runs 8 residues. CDR1 is DFQATT, CDR2 SNEGSKA, per germline (reference sequence). In DNA, the CDR3 is TGCAAGCCAGGTGGCTACACCTTC. It encodes CKPGGYTF.

This chain uses TRBV12-3 or TRBV12-4 with TRBJ1-5; D is possibly TRBD1 (6 bases). There are 12 residues in the CDR3. V lost 6 bases and J 6 bases, leaving 9 bases between the germline ends. The CDR3, as DNA: TGTGCCAGCAGACGACAGGTTCAGCCCCAGCATTTT. Translated: CASRRQVQPQHF.

The J gene is TRBJ1-4, the V gene TRBV2, with 7 bases lining up with TRBD1. The CDR3 consists of 14 residues. Germline V lookup: CDR1 SNHLY, CDR2 FYNNEI. Trimming took 6 bases from V and 3 from J; bases not matched to a gene: 4. The CDR3 nucleotides are TGTGCCAGCAGCTCAGACAGGGCTAATGAAAAACTGTTTTTT. Translation gives CASSSDRANEKLFF.

The rearrangement joins TRBV18 to TRBJ1-1, with D uncertain. V lost 2 bases and J 1 base, leaving 23 bases between the germline ends. The CDR3 runs to 19 residues. Germline V gives CDR1 KGHSH, CDR2 LQKENI. As DNA, the CDR3 is TGTGCCAGCTCACCAAAAGCAGGTCCCTACAGAGATACGAACACTGAAGCTTTCTTT. It is translated as CASSPKAGPYRDTNTEAFF. The whole variable domain, filled in from reference TRBV18 and TRBJ1-1, reads NAGVMQNPRHLVRRRGQEARLRCSPMKGHSHVYWYRQLPEEGLKFMVYLQKENIIDESGMPKERFSAEFPKEGPSILRIQQVVRGDSAAYFCASSPKAGPYRDTNTEAFFGQGTRLTVV.

The rearrangement uses TRBV11-2 and TRBJ2-4; TRBD1 might be the D (5 bases). The CDR3 is 13 residues long. With 3 bases removed from V and 5 bases from J, the gap between germline ends came to 8 bases. CDR1 and CDR2 (germline): SGHAT, FQNNGV. The CDR3 reads CASSLSRENIQYF. CDR3 DNA sequence: TGTGCCAGCAGCTTGAGCAGGGAAAACATTCAGTACTTC.

This sequence joins TRBV11-3 and TRBJ2-1; 7 nucleotides line up with TRBD1. From germline, CDR1 is SGHNT and CDR2 YENEEA. Trimming cost V 1 base and J 8 bases; bases outside gene matches: 11. The length of the CDR3 is 16 residues. The CDR3 reads CASSLGGPGGFYEQFF. The CDR3 bases are TGTGCCAGCAGCTTAGGTGGACCAGGGGGTTTTTATGAGCAGTTCTTC.

V gene TRBV11-2 combines with J gene TRBJ2-5, with 9 bases matching TRBD2. The V segment lost 6 bases and the J segment 11 bases; nucleotides outside the gene matches: 19. In germline, CDR1 is SGHAT, CDR2 FQNNGV. This CDR3 has 16 residues. The CDR3 DNA reads TGTGCCAGCAGTCCATTCTTCCAGCGGGGGGTGGGTGAGCAGTACTTC. Its translation is CASSPFFQRGVGEQYF.

This chain links TRBV5-1 with TRBJ1-4; possible D gene TRBD1, 6 bases. CDR3 size: 14 residues. V lost 0 bases and J lost 3, with 6 bases in between. Germline values: CDR1 SGHRS, CDR2 YFSETQ. CDR3 loop: CASSLGGPNEKLFF. The CDR3 coding sequence is TGCGCCAGCAGCTTGGGGGGGCCTAATGAAAAACTGTTTTTT.

The chain carries TRBV12-3 or TRBV12-4 and TRBJ1-3; D gene ambiguous. This CDR3 has 12 residues. The ends were cut back, 6 bases at V and 3 bases at J, with 6 bases in the middle. The CDR3 loop is CASRNFGNTIYF. The CDR3 DNA sequence: TGTGCCAGCAGGAACTTTGGAAACACCATATATTTT.

The rearrangement joins TRBV4-1 to TRBJ2-5; D gene unclear. The CDR3 contains 13 residues. V was cut by 4 bases and J by 5 bases, with 11 bases left in between. Looked up from germline, CDR1 is MGHRA and CDR2 is YSYEKL. CDR3 protein: CASSLARLETQYF. DNA for the CDR3: TGCGCCAGCAGCCTAGCCCGCCTGGAGACCCAGTACTTC.

V usage is TRBV25-1 and J usage is TRBJ1-3; D remains unclear. The germline V and J ends were trimmed by 6 bases and 4 bases, with 10 bases remaining between them. CDR3 length: 13 amino acids. CDR1 and CDR2 from the germline V gene are MGHDK and SYGVNS. DNA of the CDR3: TGTGCCAGCAGGGAGAACACGGGAAACACCATATATTTT. Translation: CASRENTGNTIYF. The variable domain in full, with the rest retrieved from reference TRBV25-1 and TRBJ1-3, is EADIYQTPRYLVIGTGKKITLECSQTMGHDKMYWYQQDPGMELHLIHYSYGVNSTEKGDLSSESTVSRIRTEHFPLTLESARPSHTSQYLCASRENTGNTIYFGEGSWLTVV.

The rearrangement uses TRBV6-4 and TRBJ2-2; 8 bases line up with TRBD2. V shed 0 bases, J shed 7 bases, and the junction held 7 bases outside the gene matches. Germline CDR1 reads MRHNA; CDR2 reads SNTAGT. The CDR3 is 16 amino acids. CDR3 nucleotide sequence: TGTGCCAGCAGTGACTCGAACGGGGGGGCAAGCGGGGAGCTGTTTTTT. Translating it yields CASSDSNGGASGELFF.

The V gene is TRBV10-3, the J gene TRBJ1-2; 7 bases match TRBD1. The CDR3 totals 13 residues. Trimming at V came to 5 bases and at J to 4 bases, leaving 4 bases not matched to a gene. From germline, CDR1 is ENHRY and CDR2 SYGVKD. This CDR3 reads CAISTGEVYGYTF. The CDR3 nucleotides read TGTGCCATCAGTACAGGGGAGGTCTATGGCTACACCTTC.

The chain employs TRBV10-3 and TRBJ2-1; 8 bases are a match to TRBD2. The CDR3 contains 15 residues. Looked up from germline, CDR1 is ENHRY and CDR2 is SYGVKD. The trim removed 6 bases at V and 7 bases at J, leaving 11 bases unmatched. Here the CDR3 DNA reads TGTGCCATCAGATCCAGCGGGGGTTCCTTTAATGAGCAGTTCTTC. Protein sequence: CAIRSSGGSFNEQFF.

V gene TRBV19 combines with J gene TRBJ2-2; TRBD2 matches 13 bases. With 5 bases clipped from V and 4 bases from J, the junction kept 7 bases outside the gene matches. CDR3 length: 17 residues. Germline V CDR1 and CDR2: LNHDA, SQIVND (reference sequence). CDR3 residues: CASSELAGGLGTGELFF. Written as DNA, the CDR3 is TGTGCCAGTAGTGAACTAGCGGGGGGGCTCGGCACCGGGGAGCTGTTTTTT.

The chain couples TRBV10-3 to TRBJ1-1; TRBD1 matches at 8 bases. Trimming at V came to 4 bases and at J to 6 bases, leaving 4 bases not matched to a gene. The V gene's germline CDR1 is ENHRY and CDR2 SYGVKD. There are 13 residues in the CDR3. CDR3 in DNA: TGTGCCATCAGTGCCGACAGGGGCGCTGAAGCTTTCTTT. This encodes CAISADRGAEAFF.

This rearrangement joins TRBV10-2 to TRBJ2-7, with a possible D match to TRBD1 (5 bases). V was pared by 0 bases and J by 2 bases, with 8 bases between. The CDR3 has 14 residues. CDR1 WSHSY and CDR2 SAAADI come from the germline V gene. CDR3 protein: CASSESAGTYEQYF. The CDR3 coding sequence is TGCGCCAGCAGTGAGTCGGCAGGGACCTACGAGCAGTACTTC.

CDR3 DNA: TGTGCCAGCAGCCCGACAGGGGATTCACCCCTCCACTTT. As protein: CASSPTGDSPLHF. This chain uses TRBV11-2 with TRBJ1-6; 8 nucleotides agree with TRBD1. Trimming at V came to 5 bases and at J to 8 bases, leaving 2 bases not matched to a gene. CDR1 SGHAT and CDR2 FQNNGV come from the germline V gene. The CDR3 extends over 13 amino acids.